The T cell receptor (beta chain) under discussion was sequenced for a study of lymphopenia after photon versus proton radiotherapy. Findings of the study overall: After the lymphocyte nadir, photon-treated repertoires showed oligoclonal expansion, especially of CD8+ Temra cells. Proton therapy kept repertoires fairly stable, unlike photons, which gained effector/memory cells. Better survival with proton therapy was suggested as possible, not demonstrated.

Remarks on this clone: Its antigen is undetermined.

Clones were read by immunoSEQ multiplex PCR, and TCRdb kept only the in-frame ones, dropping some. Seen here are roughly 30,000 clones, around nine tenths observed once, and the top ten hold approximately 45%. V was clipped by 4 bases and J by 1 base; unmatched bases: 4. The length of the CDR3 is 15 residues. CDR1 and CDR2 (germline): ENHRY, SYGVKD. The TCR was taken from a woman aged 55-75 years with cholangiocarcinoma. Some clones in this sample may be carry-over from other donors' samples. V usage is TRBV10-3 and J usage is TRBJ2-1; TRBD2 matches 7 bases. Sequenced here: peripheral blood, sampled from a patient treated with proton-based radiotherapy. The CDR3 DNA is TGTGCCATCAGTGTGGCGGGAGTATCCTACAATGAGCAGTTCTTC. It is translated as CAISVAGVSYNEQFF.